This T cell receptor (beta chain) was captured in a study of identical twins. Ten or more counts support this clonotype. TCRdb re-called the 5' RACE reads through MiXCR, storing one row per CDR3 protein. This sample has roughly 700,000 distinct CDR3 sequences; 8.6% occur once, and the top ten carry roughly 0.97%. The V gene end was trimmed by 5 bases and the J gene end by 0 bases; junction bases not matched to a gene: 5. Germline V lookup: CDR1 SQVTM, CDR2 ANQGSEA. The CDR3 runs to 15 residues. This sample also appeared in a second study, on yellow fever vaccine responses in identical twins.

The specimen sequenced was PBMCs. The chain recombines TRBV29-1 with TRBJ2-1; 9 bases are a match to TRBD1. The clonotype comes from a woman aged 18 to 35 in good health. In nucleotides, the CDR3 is TGCAGCGTTACGGGACAGGGACCCTCCTACAATGAGCAGTTCTTC. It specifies CSVTGQGPSYNEQFF.